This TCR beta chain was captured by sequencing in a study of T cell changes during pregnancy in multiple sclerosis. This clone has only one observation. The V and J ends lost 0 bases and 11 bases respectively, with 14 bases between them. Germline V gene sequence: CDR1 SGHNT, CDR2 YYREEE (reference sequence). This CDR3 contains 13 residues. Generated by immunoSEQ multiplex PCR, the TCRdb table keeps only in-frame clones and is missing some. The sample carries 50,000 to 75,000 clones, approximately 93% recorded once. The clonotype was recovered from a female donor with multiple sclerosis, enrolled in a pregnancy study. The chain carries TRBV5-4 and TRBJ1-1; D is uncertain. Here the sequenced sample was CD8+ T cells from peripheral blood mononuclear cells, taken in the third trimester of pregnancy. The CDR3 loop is CASSLERQQEAFF. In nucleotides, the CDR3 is TGTGCCAGCAGCTTGGAGCGTCAGCAAGAGGCTTTCTTT.